The rows below give T cell receptor beta chains drawn from one sample of a study of cytomegalovirus exposure and HLA in healthy donors. The protocol was immunoSEQ multiplex PCR, while the TCRdb copy is restricted to in-frame clones and leaves out a portion. The data show about 150,000 clones, 70% to 90% seen once. The material sequenced was PBMCs. These receptors all come from a woman aged 40-49 years in good health and CMV-seropositive. Both conserved end residues are part of each CDR3. D genes are given only for firm matches. Not every row has a clone size; where given, it reads once, few, many or a size class.

abundance	v_gene	d_gene	j_gene	CDR3aa	CDR3nt
NA	TRBV10-1	NA	TRBJ1-4	CSREAVSNEKLFF	TGCTCACGGGAGGCAGTTAGTAATGAAAAACTGTTTTTT
NA	TRBV15	NA	TRBJ1-6	CATSRDFSGPLHF	TGTGCCACCAGCAGAGATTTTAGTGGACCCCTCCACTTT
NA	TRBV5-4	TRBD2	TRBJ2-1	CASSPGTSGYNEQFF	TGTGCCAGCAGCCCAGGGACTAGCGGATACAATGAGCAGTTCTTC
NA	TRBV7-8	NA	TRBJ1-1	CASSTNHQENTEAFF	TGTGCCAGCAGCACGAATCATCAGGAGAACACTGAAGCTTTCTTT
few	TRBV9	TRBD2	TRBJ2-5	CASSPFGRYQETQYF	TGTGCCAGCAGCCCCTTCGGGAGGTACCAAGAGACCCAGTACTTC
NA	TRBV4-1	TRBD2	TRBJ2-7	CASSTGGGYEQYF	TGCGCCAGCAGCACTGGGGGGGGCTACGAGCAGTACTTC
NA	TRBV27	TRBD1	TRBJ2-7	CASVPGTGAYEQYF	TGTGCCAGCGTCCCCGGGACAGGGGCCTACGAGCAGTACTTC
NA	TRBV19	TRBD1	TRBJ2-5	CASSIGQGVLETQYF	TGTGCCAGTAGTATAGGACAGGGGGTACTCGAGACCCAGTACTTC
NA	TRBV30	TRBD1	TRBJ1-5	CAWSQGQGGNQPQHF	TGTGCCTGGAGCCAGGGACAGGGAGGGAATCAGCCCCAGCATTTT
NA	TRBV30	NA	TRBJ2-1	CAWSVTTYNEQFF	TGTGCCTGGAGTGTGACTACCTACAATGAGCAGTTCTTC
NA	TRBV6-1	TRBD1	TRBJ2-1	CASSEDRGPYNEQFF	TGTGCCAGCAGTGAAGACAGGGGGCCCTACAATGAGCAGTTCTTC
NA	TRBV9	NA	TRBJ2-3	CASSVRGSTDTQYF	TGTGCCAGCAGCGTACGAGGGAGCACAGATACGCAGTATTTT
many	TRBV30	NA	TRBJ2-5	CAWSVGGETQYF	TGTGCCTGGAGTGTCGGGGGAGAGACCCAGTACTTC
NA	TRBV9	TRBD1	TRBJ2-7	CASSPTGQNYEQYF	TGTGCCAGCAGCCCAACGGGACAGAACTACGAGCAGTACTTC
NA	TRBV19	NA	TRBJ2-2	CASSATRFTGELFF	TGTGCCAGTAGTGCGACTAGGTTCACCGGGGAGCTGTTTTTT
NA	TRBV27	TRBD1	TRBJ1-5	CASRGTGYSNQPQHF	TGTGCCAGCAGGGGGACAGGGTATAGCAATCAGCCCCAGCATTTT
NA	TRBV5-4	NA	TRBJ2-7	CASSLEVGLNEQYF	TGTGCCAGCAGCTTGGAGGTGGGGCTAAACGAGCAGTACTTC
NA	TRBV5-1	TRBD2	TRBJ2-1	CASSLGLLAGAVGNEQFF	TGCGCCAGCAGCTTGGGACTTCTAGCGGGAGCTGTGGGAAATGAGCAGTTCTTC
NA	TRBV5-1	TRBD2	TRBJ2-1	CASSLGLAGRGTEQFF	TGCGCCAGCAGCTTAGGACTAGCGGGACGAGGGACTGAGCAGTTCTTC
many	TRBV18	TRBD1	TRBJ2-6	CASSPSGGSGANVLTF	TGTGCCAGCTCACCATCAGGGGGCTCTGGGGCCAACGTCCTGACTTTC
NA	TRBV6-6	NA	TRBJ2-7	CASSPRDTSYEQYF	TGTGCCAGCAGCCCCCGGGACACCTCCTACGAGCAGTACTTC
NA	TRBV5-5	NA	TRBJ2-1	CASTPWGPLYNEQFF	TGTGCCAGCACCCCCTGGGGCCCTTTGTACAATGAGCAGTTCTTC
NA	TRBV30	NA	TRBJ2-1	CAWSADRVPSGAYNEQFF	TGTGCCTGGAGTGCGGACAGGGTGCCCAGCGGGGCCTACAATGAGCAGTTCTTC
NA	TRBV6-5	NA	TRBJ2-2	CASTGTTNTGELFF	TGTGCCAGCACCGGGACAACGAACACCGGGGAGCTGTTTTTT
once	TRBV20-1	NA	TRBJ2-4	CSARDAAQYF	TGCAGTGCTAGAGATGCGGCGCAGTACTTC
NA	TRBV7-8	TRBD2	TRBJ2-7	CASSADGGSIGYEQYF	TGTGCCAGCAGCGCGGACGGCGGGAGCATTGGGTACGAGCAGTACTTC
NA	TRBV18	NA	TRBJ1-1	CASSPVGVEAFF	TGTGCCAGCTCACCAGTGGGAGTTGAAGCTTTCTTT
medium-sized	TRBV5-1	NA	TRBJ2-6	CASSLASVSGANVLTF	TGCGCCAGCAGCTTGGCGTCCGTCTCTGGGGCCAACGTCCTGACTTTC
NA	TRBV19	NA	TRBJ1-1	CASSIDWGIPLREGNTEAFF	TGTGCCAGTAGTATAGATTGGGGAATCCCACTTAGGGAGGGGAACACTGAAGCTTTCTTT
once	TRBV27	NA	TRBJ2-1	CASSLLSGSLEQFF	TGTGCCAGCAGTTTATTGTCGGGGTCCTTGGAGCAGTTCTTC
few	TRBV5-1	TRBD1	TRBJ2-1	CASSWDSVQNEQFF	TGCGCCAGCAGCTGGGACAGCGTACAGAATGAGCAGTTCTTC
NA	TRBV5-1	NA	TRBJ1-4	CASSLQGTGGANEKLFF	TGCGCCAGCAGCTTGCAGGGGACGGGCGGAGCTAATGAAAAACTGTTTTTT
NA	TRBV5-6	TRBD1	TRBJ1-3	CASSEDRGYTIYF	TGTGCCAGCAGCGAGGACAGGGGTTACACCATATATTTT
once	TRBV14	NA	TRBJ2-3	CASSQVAPPTDTQYF	TGTGCCAGCAGCCAAGTGGCCCCCCCGACAGATACGCAGTATTTT